The entry below gives a single T cell receptor beta chain sequence along with its context. TCRdb re-called the 5' RACE reads and gives one entry per CDR3 protein, without DNA. Its table lists more than 300,000 distinct CDR3 sequences. This record belongs to a study of monozygotic twins with inflammatory bowel disease. CDR3 length: 12 residues. The germline V gene encodes CDR1 SEHNR and CDR2 FQNEAQ (reference sequence). The V gene is TRBV7-9, the J gene TRBJ1-5; TCRdb's assignment of TRBD1 cannot be checked, as there is no DNA. The sample comprised blood. This receptor was taken from a human donor with ulcerative colitis or Crohn's disease, or a healthy co-twin of an affected twin (not recorded which). The CDR3 is CASTQGNQPQHF.